This T cell receptor (beta chain) was identified during a study of shared clonotypes between healthy human individuals. About this clone itself: Its matching antigen is unknown.

Study results and limitations: Represented genetic and exposure-history diversity was restricted by having few donors. In a few donors, approximately 5% of naive CD4 clonotypes appeared in common.

Germline V gene lookup returns CDR1 SEHNR and CDR2 FQNEAQ (reference sequence). Deletions cut 2 bases from V and 2 bases from J, with 14 bases between. CDR3 length equals 16 residues. Original data processing: Sequence data from immunoSEQ were junction-only and lacked quality scores; consequently, filtering differed. The assay was immunoSEQ multiplex PCR, and TCRdb's table has in-frame clones only and misses some. V and J calls and clone size are copied from that table; D and trimming were computed from the DNA. The data show around 650,000 clones, with approximately 96% seen just once and roughly 0.12% held by the top ten. It was CD45RO-negative cells, positively selected for CCR7, that made up naive CD8 cells, with terminally differentiated effector memory CD45RA+ cells excluded.

What was sequenced was naive CD8+ T cells sorted from blood. The chain uses TRBV7-9 and TRBJ2-3; D unresolved. The TCR comes from a woman in her twenties or thirties in good health. CDR3 residues: CASSLITGTATDTQYF. Here the CDR3 DNA reads TGTGCCAGCAGCTTAATTACGGGTACTGCCACAGATACGCAGTATTTT.